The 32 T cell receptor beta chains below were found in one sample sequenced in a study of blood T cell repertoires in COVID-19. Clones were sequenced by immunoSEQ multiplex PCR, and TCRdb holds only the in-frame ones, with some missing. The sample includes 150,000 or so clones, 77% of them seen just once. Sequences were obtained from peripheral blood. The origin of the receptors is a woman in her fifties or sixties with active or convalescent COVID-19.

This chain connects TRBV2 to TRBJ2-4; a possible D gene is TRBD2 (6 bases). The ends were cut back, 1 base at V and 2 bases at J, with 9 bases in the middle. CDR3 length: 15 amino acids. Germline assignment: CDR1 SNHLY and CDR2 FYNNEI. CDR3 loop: CASSEVGSTKNIQYF. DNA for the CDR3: TGTGCCAGCAGTGAAGTCGGGAGTACCAAAAACATTCAGTACTTC.

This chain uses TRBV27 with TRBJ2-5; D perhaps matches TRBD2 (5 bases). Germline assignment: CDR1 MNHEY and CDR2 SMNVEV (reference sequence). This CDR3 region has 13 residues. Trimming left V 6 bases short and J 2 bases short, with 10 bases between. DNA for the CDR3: TGTGCCAGCAGGAGGGCGAGACAAGAGACCCAGTACTTC. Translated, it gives CASRRARQETQYF.

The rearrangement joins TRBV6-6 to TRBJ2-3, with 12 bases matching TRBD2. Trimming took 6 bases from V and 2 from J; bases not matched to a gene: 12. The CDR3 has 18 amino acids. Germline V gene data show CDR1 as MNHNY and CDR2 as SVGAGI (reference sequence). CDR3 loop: CASSRSLTSGGSTDTQYF. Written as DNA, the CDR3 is TGTGCCAGCAGCCGAAGCCTTACTAGCGGGGGGTCCACAGATACGCAGTATTTT.

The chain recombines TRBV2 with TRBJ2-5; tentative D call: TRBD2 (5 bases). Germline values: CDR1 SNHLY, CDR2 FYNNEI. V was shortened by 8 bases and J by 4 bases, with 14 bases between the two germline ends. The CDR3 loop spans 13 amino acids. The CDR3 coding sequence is TGTGCCAGCGGCCTCACGGGGAGAGAGACCCAGTACTTC. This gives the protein CASGLTGRETQYF.

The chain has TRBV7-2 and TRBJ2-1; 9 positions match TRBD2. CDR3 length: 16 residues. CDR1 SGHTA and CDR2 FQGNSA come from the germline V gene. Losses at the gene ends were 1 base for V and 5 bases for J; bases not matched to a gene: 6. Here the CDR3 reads CASSLGGGGGNNEQFF. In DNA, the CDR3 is TGTGCCAGCAGCTTAGGTGGCGGGGGGGGAAACAATGAGCAGTTCTTC.

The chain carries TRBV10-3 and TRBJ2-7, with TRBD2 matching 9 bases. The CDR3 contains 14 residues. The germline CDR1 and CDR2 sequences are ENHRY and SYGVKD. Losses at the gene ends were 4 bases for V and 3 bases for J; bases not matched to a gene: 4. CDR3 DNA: TGTGCCATCAGTGGAGGGCGGGAGGGCTACGAGCAGTACTTC. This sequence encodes CAISGGREGYEQYF.

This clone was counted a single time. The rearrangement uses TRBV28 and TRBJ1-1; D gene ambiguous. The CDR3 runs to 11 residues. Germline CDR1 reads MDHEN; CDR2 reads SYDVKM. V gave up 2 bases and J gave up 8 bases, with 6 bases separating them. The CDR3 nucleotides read TGTGCCAGCAGTTTAGGCAGGGAAGCTTTCTTT. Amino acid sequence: CASSLGREAFF.

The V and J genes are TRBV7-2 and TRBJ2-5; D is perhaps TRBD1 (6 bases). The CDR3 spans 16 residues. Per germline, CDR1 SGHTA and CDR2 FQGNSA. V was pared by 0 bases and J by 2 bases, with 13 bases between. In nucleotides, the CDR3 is TGTGCCAGCAGCTTAGCCGGGACATCCGTACAAGAGACCCAGTACTTC. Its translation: CASSLAGTSVQETQYF. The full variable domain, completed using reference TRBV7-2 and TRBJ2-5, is GAGVSQSPSNKVTEKGKDVELRCDPISGHTALYWYRQSLGQGLEFLIYFQGNSAPDKSGLPSDRFSAERTGGSVSTLTIQRTQQEDSAVYLCASSLAGTSVQETQYFGPGTRLLVL.

This CDR3 is CASSQGRSSGANVLTF. The CDR3, as DNA: TGTGCCAGCAGCCAGGGCCGAAGCTCTGGGGCCAACGTCCTGACTTTC. V and J are TRBV3-1 (or the pseudogene TRBV3-2) and TRBJ2-6, with no clear D. The CDR3 runs 16 residues. V was clipped by 3 bases and J by 0 bases, with 9 bases between them. Germline V CDR1 and CDR2: LGHDT, YNNKEL (reference sequence).

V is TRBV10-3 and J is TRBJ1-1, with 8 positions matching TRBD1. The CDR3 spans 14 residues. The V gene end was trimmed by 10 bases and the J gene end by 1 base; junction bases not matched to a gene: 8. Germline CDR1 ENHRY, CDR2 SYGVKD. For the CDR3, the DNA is TGTGCCACCGCGCAGACAGGGGAGAACACTGAAGCTTTCTTT. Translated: CATAQTGENTEAFF.

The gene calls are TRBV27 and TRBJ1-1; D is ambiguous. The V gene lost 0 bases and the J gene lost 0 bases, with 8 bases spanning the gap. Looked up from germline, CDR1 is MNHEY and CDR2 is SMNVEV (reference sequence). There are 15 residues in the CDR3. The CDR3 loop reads CASSLSGGVNTEAFF. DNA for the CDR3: TGTGCCAGCAGTTTATCCGGAGGCGTGAACACTGAAGCTTTCTTT.

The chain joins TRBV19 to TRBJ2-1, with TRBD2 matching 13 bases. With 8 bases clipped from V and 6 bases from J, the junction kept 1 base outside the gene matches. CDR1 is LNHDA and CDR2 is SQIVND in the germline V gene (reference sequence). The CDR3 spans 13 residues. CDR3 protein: CASRLAGGNEQFF. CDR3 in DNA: TGTGCCAGTCGACTAGCGGGGGGCAATGAGCAGTTCTTC. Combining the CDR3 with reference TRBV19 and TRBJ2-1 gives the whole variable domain DGGITQSPKYLFRKEGQNVTLSCEQNLNHDAMYWYRQDPGQGLRLIYYSQIVNDFQKGDIAEGYSVSREKKESFPLTVTSAQKNPTAFYLCASRLAGGNEQFFGPGTRLTVL.

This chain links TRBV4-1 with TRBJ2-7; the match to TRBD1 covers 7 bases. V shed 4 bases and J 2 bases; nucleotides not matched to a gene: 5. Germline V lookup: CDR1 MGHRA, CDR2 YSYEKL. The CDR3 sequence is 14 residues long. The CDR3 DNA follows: TGCGCCAGCAGCCTAATTGACAGGGCCTACGAGCAGTACTTC. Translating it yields CASSLIDRAYEQYF.

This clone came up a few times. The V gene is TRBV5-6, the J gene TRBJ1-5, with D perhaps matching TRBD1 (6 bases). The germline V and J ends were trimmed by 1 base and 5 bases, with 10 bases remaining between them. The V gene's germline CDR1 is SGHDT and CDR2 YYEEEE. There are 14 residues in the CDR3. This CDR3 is CASSLLGADQPQHF. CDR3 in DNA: TGTGCCAGCAGCTTGCTGGGGGCGGATCAGCCCCAGCATTTT.

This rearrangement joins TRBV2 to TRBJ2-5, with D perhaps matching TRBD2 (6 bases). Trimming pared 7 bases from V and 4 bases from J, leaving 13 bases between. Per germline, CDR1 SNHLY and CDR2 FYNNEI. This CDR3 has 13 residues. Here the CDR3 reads CASTTAGRETQYF. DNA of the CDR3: TGTGCCAGCACGACCGCGGGGAGAGAGACCCAGTACTTC.

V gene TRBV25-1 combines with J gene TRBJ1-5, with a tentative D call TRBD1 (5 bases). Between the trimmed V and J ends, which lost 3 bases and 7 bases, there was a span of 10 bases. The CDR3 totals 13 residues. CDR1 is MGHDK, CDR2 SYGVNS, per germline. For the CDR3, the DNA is TGTGCCAGCAGTGAGTGGGGGGTCCAGCCCCAGCATTTT. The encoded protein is CASSEWGVQPQHF.

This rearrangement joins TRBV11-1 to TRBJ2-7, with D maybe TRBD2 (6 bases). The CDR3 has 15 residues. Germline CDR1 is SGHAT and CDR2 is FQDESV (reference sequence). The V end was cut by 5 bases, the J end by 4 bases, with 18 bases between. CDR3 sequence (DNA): TGTGCCAGCAGCAACACGGGGGACTCCACTTACGAGCAGTACTTC. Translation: CASSNTGDSTYEQYF.

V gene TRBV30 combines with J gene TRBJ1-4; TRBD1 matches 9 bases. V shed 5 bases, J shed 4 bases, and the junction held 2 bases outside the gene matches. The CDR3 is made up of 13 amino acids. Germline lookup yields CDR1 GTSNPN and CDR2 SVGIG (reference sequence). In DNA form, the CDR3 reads TGTGCCTGGGAGGGACAGGGTAATGAAAAACTGTTTTTT. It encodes CAWEGQGNEKLFF.

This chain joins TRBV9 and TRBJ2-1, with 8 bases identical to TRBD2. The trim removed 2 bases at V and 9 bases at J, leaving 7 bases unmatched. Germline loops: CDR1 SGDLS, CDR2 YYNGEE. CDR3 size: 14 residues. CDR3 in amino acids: CASSVESGRSEQFF. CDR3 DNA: TGTGCCAGCAGCGTCGAAAGCGGGAGAAGTGAGCAGTTCTTC. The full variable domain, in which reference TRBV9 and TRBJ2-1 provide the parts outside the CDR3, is DSGVTQTPKHLITATGQRVTLRCSPRSGDLSVYWYQQSLDQGLQFLIQYYNGEERAKGNILERFSAQQFPDLHSELNLSSLELGDSALYFCASSVESGRSEQFFGPGTRLTVL.

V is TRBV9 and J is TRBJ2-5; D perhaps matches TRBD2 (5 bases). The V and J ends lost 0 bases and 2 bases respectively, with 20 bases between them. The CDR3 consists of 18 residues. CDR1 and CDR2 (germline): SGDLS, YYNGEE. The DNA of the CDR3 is TGTGCCAGCAGCGTAGGAGGTTGGGGTAGTTCGGGGCAAGAGACCCAGTACTTC. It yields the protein CASSVGGWGSSGQETQYF.

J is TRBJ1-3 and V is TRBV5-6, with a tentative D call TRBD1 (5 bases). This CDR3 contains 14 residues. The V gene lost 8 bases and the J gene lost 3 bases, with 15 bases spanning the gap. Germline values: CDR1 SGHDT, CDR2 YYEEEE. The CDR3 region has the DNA TGTGCCAGTCAGGGCGGATCGGGTGGAAACACCATATATTTT. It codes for CASQGGSGGNTIYF.

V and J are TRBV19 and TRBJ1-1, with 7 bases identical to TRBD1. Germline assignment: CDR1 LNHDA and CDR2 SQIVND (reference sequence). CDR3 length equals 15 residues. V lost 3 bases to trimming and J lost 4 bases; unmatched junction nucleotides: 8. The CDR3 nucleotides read TGTGCCAGTAGTATTAGTGGGACAGCCTTCACTGAAGCTTTCTTT. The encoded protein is CASSISGTAFTEAFF.

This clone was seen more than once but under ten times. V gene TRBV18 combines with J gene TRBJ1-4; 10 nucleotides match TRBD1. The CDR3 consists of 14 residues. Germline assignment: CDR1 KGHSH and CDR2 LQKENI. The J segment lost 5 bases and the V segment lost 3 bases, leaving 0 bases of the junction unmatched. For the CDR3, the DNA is TGTGCCAGCTCACCGGGACAGGGGAATGAAAAACTGTTTTTT. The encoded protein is CASSPGQGNEKLFF.

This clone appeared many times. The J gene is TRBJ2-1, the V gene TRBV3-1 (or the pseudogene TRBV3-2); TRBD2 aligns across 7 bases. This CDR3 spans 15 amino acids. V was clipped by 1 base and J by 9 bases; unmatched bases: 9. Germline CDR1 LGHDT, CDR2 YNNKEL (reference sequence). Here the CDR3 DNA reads TGTGCCAGCAGCCAAGGGCTTGGGCGGGGGAGTGAGCAGTTCTTC. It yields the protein CASSQGLGRGSEQFF.

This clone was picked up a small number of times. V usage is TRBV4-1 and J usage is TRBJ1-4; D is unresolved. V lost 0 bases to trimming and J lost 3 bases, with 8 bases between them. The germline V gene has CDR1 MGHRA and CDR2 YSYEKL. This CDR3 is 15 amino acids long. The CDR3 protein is CASSQERVANEKLFF. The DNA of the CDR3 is TGCGCCAGCAGCCAAGAGAGGGTCGCTAATGAAAAACTGTTTTTT.

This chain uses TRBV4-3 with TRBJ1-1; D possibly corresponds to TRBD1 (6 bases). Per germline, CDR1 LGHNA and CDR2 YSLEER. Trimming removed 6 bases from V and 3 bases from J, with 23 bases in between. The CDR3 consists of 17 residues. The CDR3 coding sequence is TGCGCCAGCAGACTCTACCGGCACAGGGAATTGGACACTGAAGCTTTCTTT. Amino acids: CASRLYRHRELDTEAFF.

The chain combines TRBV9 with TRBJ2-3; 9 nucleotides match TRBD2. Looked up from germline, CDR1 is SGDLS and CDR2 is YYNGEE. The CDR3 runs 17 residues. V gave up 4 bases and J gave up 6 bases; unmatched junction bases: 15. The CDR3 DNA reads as TGTGCCAGCAGCCTTAGAGCTAGCGGGACCCTTACGGATACGCAGTATTTT. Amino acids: CASSLRASGTLTDTQYF.

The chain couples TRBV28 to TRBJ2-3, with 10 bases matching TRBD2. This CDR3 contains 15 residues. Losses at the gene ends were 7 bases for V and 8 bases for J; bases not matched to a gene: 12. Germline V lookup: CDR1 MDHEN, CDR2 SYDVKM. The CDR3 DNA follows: TGTGCCAGCACGGAGGCTAGCGGGAGTTTAGGTACGCAGTATTTT. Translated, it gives CASTEASGSLGTQYF.

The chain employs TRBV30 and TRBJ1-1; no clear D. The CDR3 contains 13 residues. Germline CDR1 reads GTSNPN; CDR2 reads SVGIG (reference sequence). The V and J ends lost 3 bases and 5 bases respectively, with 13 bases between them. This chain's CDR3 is CAWSPGVGTEAFF. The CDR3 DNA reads TGTGCCTGGAGCCCCGGGGTTGGGACTGAAGCTTTCTTT. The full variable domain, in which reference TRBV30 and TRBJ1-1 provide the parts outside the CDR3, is SQTIHQWPATLVQPVGSPLSLECTVEGTSNPNLYWYRQAAGRGLQLLFYSVGIGQISSEVPQNLSASRPQDRQFILSSKKLLLSDSGFYLCAWSPGVGTEAFFGQGTRLTVV.

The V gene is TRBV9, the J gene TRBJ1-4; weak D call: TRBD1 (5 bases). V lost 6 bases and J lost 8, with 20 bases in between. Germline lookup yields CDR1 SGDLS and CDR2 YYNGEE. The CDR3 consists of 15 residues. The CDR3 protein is CASTIGAGIGEKLFF. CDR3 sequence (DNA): TGTGCCAGCACTATAGGGGCAGGGATAGGGGAAAAACTGTTTTTT.

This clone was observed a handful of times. CDR3 DNA sequence: TGTGCCAGCAGCGAGGGACTAGCGGGGGGGCCTGGGGCCAACGTCCTGACTTTC. Translating gives CASSEGLAGGPGANVLTF. This sequence joins TRBV9 and TRBJ2-6; 16 bases line up with TRBD2. Germline loops: CDR1 SGDLS, CDR2 YYNGEE. The CDR3 is 18 residues long. Losses at the gene ends were 3 bases for V and 2 bases for J; bases not matched to a gene: 2.

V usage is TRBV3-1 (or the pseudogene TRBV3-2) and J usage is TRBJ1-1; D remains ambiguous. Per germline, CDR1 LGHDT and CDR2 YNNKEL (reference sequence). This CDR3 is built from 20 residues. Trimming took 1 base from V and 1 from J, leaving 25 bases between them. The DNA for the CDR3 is TGTGCCAGCAGCCAAGCTTCTAAACGAGGGCTCTACCGCACGAACACTGAAGCTTTCTTT. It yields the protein CASSQASKRGLYRTNTEAFF.